This record covers a single T cell receptor (beta chain). Its antigen is undetermined. The data stem from a study of tumor-infiltrating lymphocytes in localized non-small cell lung cancer. General study points: TCRbeta sequencing showed higher T cell infiltration in tumors than uninvolved lung.

V lost 5 bases and J 4 bases, leaving 6 bases between the germline ends. The CDR3 is 12 residues long. CDR1 and CDR2 (germline): MDHEN, SYDVKM. Sequencing was performed with immunoSEQ multiplex PCR; in TCRdb, only in-frame clones are kept and a portion is missing. The sample includes several thousand clones, around 85% of them seen just once. The chain combines TRBV28 with TRBJ1-5; D remains unclear. The sample comprised uninvolved lung tissue not adjacent to the tumor. This receptor was identified in a human donor with non-small cell lung cancer. The chain's CDR3 is CASSQLNQPQHF. The CDR3 nucleotides read TGTGCCAGCAGTCAGCTGAATCAGCCCCAGCATTTT.